What follows are 2 T cell receptor beta chains derived from one specimen sequenced in a study of circulating and synovial CD4+ cells in juvenile arthritis. The method was immunoSEQ multiplex PCR; TCRdb's version includes in-frame clones alone and lacks a portion of them. The sample carries 1,300 or so clones, around 88% recorded once. Sequenced sample: HLA-DR+ CD4+ T cells from blood. The subset: circulating pathogenic-like lymphocytes, sorted as HLA-DR+CD14-CD3+CD4+CD25low/- blood T cells. The receptors here all came from a human patient with juvenile idiopathic arthritis. Some clones in this sample may be carry-over from other donors' samples.

This chain connects TRBV6-6 to TRBJ1-2; a weak D match, TRBD1 (5 bases). The germline CDR1 and CDR2 sequences are MNHNY and SVGAGI (reference sequence). CDR3 size: 11 residues. V gave up 6 bases and J gave up 6 bases, with 8 bases separating them. The CDR3 is CASRTGDGYTF. In DNA form, the CDR3 reads TGTGCCAGCAGGACGGGGGATGGCTACACCTTC.

This clone has a single count. The chain uses TRBV30 and TRBJ2-2, with TRBD2 as a possible D gene (5 bases). The CDR3 has 14 residues. Trimming left V 4 bases short and J 7 bases short, with 16 bases between. Germline V gene lookup returns CDR1 GTSNPN and CDR2 SVGIG (reference sequence). This CDR3 reads CAWTVGGRHGELFF. DNA for the CDR3: TGTGCCTGGACTGTGGGCGGGCGCCACGGGGAGCTGTTTTTT.